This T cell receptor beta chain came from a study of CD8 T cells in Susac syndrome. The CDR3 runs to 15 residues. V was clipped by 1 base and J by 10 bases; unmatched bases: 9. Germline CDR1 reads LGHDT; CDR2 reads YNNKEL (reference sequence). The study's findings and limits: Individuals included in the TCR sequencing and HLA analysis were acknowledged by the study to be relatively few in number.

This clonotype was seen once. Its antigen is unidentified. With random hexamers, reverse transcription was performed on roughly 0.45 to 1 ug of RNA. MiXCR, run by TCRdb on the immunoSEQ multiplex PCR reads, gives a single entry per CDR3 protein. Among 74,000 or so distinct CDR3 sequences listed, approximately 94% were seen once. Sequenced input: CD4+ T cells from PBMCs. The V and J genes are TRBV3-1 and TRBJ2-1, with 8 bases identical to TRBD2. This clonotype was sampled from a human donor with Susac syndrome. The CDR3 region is CASSQGFLASGEQFF. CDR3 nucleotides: TGTGCCAGCAGCCAAGGGTTCCTGGCTAGCGGGGAGCAGTTCTTC.